The clone carrying this T cell receptor beta chain has only a few counts. Its antigen is currently unknown. In germline, CDR1 is LGHDT, CDR2 YNNKEL (reference sequence). The trim removed 4 bases at V and 3 bases at J, leaving 14 bases unmatched. The CDR3 is made up of 18 amino acids. The sample is drawn from a study of early T cells in non-severe SARS-CoV-2 infection. As for the study in general: Unsorted whole blood bulk RNA was sequenced, with unpaired chains.

General study points: Comparison of clonotypes with VDJdb favored anti-spike CD8 responses while missing private and CD4 specificities.

The protocol attached unique molecular identifiers to individual cDNA molecules. MiXCR was run by TCRdb on the 5' RACE reads, yielding one entry per CDR3 protein. The table lists roughly 63,000 distinct CDR3 sequences, approximately 13% of them singletons. This TCR derives from an adult who was a healthcare worker with PCR-confirmed SARS-CoV-2 infection or an uninfected control (not recorded which). The chain uses TRBV3-1 and TRBJ2-7; 11 positions agree with TRBD2. Sequencing was performed on whole blood. The chain's CDR3 is CASSLFFRTSGPLYEQYF. CDR3 DNA sequence: TGTGCCAGCAGCCTCTTCTTTAGGACTAGCGGGCCCCTCTACGAGCAGTACTTC.